Following are 19 T cell receptor beta chains from one sample sequenced in a study of T-cell reconstitution after alpha-beta-depleted transplantation in children. Preparation of the TCRbeta library was carried out with unique molecular identifiers. TCRdb itself ran the PCR reads through MiXCR, one entry per CDR3 protein. The sample lists fewer than 350,000 distinct CDR3 sequences, 10% seen once, with 7.5% in the top ten. This sample comprised PBMCs, obtained before TCRalphabeta/CD19-depleted stem cell transplant. These receptor sequences come from a boy younger than two with acute myeloid leukemia, due to receive a stem cell transplant.

This clonotype has ten or more counts. This chain connects TRBV6-2 or TRBV6-3 to TRBJ2-1; 9 nucleotides agree with TRBD2. Germline V gene sequence: CDR1 MNHEY, CDR2 SVGEGT. Trimming at V came to 0 bases and at J to 2 bases, leaving 8 bases not matched to a gene. This CDR3 has 18 residues. CDR3 coding DNA: TGTGCCAGCAGTTACTCGACCTCGCGGGAGGGCCCCTACAATGAGCAGTTCTTC. Translated, it gives CASSYSTSREGPYNEQFF.

This clonotype was seen a few times. The CDR3 spells CASSRAGAYEQYF. CDR3 nucleotide sequence: TGTGCCAGCAGCCGAGCGGGAGCCTACGAGCAGTACTTC. The chain is built from TRBV6-1 and TRBJ2-7; 8 bases fit TRBD2. The germline V gene has CDR1 MNHNS and CDR2 SASEGT. The CDR3 has 13 amino acids. V gave up 6 bases and J gave up 2 bases; unmatched junction bases: 3.

This clonotype was detected a few times. This chain uses TRBV20-1 with TRBJ2-3; no reliable D call. The germline V gene has CDR1 DFQATT and CDR2 SNEGSKA (reference sequence). V was clipped by 0 bases and J by 0 bases, with 16 bases between them. The CDR3 is 17 amino acids. The CDR3 sequence: CSAREFGGGPSTDTQYF. As DNA, the CDR3 is TGCAGTGCTAGAGAATTTGGCGGTGGACCTAGCACAGATACGCAGTATTTT.

This clonotype has at least ten counts. The chain is built from TRBV7-9 and TRBJ2-7, with D perhaps TRBD2 (6 bases). CDR1 and CDR2 from the germline V gene are SEHNR and FQNEAQ (reference sequence). The CDR3 contains 15 residues. V dropped 5 bases and J dropped 0 bases, with 14 bases sitting between them. DNA for the CDR3: TGTGCCAGCAGCGGGGACTTTTTTGCCTCCTACGAGCAGTACTTC. Residues: CASSGDFFASYEQYF.

In its sample, this clonotype was seen a few times. The chain has TRBV20-1 and TRBJ2-1; 13 positions agree with TRBD2. The germline V gene encodes CDR1 DFQATT and CDR2 SNEGSKA (reference sequence). The length of the CDR3 is 15 residues. V shed 3 bases, J shed 7 bases, and the junction held 6 bases outside the gene matches. The CDR3 bases are TGCAGTGCTAGTTCCGGGACTAGCGGGATAAATGAGCAGTTCTTC. It codes for CSASSGTSGINEQFF.

The J gene is TRBJ2-1, the V gene TRBV7-9, with no clear D. V dropped 0 bases and J dropped 4 bases, with 16 bases sitting between them. This CDR3 contains 17 residues. Germline V gene sequence: CDR1 SEHNR, CDR2 FQNEAQ (reference sequence). This CDR3 is CASSLATTANEYNEQFF. In DNA, the CDR3 is TGTGCCAGCAGCTTAGCGACCACTGCCAACGAGTACAATGAGCAGTTCTTC.

This clonotype was seen ten or more times. This chain links TRBV20-1 with TRBJ1-2; tentative D call: TRBD1 (5 bases). Trimming took off 3 bases at V and 7 bases at J, with 12 bases between the two ends. Germline CDR1 DFQATT, CDR2 SNEGSKA (reference sequence). The CDR3 has 12 residues. The DNA of the CDR3 is TGCAGTGCTAGCCGCCCTGGGGGTGGCTACACCTTC. Its translation: CSASRPGGGYTF.

This clonotype has more than one count but fewer than ten. This chain uses TRBV20-1 with TRBJ2-1, with 9 bases that match TRBD2. The CDR3 is 15 residues long. J lost 7 bases, V lost 1 base, and 8 bases had no gene match. CDR1 and CDR2 from the germline V gene are DFQATT and SNEGSKA (reference sequence). CDR3 in DNA: TGCAGTGCTAGAGGACCGGGACTAGCTCGGAATGAGCAGTTCTTC. Residues: CSARGPGLARNEQFF.

A note on this clonotype: Just one base apart from a much larger clone, this may be a read error. The genes are TRBV11-2 and TRBJ2-7; D gene uncertain. The germline CDR1 and CDR2 sequences are SGHAT and FQNNGV. The CDR3 has 15 amino acids. The CDR3 region has the DNA TGTGCCAGCAGGCCCCAGGAACTTTTTACCTACCAGCAGTACTTC. Its protein is CASRPQELFTYQQYF.

In this sample, this clonotype turned up many times. V gene TRBV10-2 combines with J gene TRBJ1-1, with no clear D. V shed 7 bases and J shed 4 bases, with 10 bases lying between them. This CDR3 contains 12 residues. Germline V gives CDR1 WSHSY, CDR2 SAAADI. CDR3 in amino acids: CASKGTGTEAFF. The CDR3 bases are TGCGCCAGCAAGGGAACGGGCACTGAAGCTTTCTTT.

This clonotype was picked up a small number of times. The chain uses TRBV5-1 and TRBJ2-1; 12 bases line up with TRBD2. Germline CDR1 is SGHRS and CDR2 is YFSETQ. The V gene end was trimmed by 4 bases and the J gene end by 5 bases; junction bases not matched to a gene: 10. The length of the CDR3 is 17 residues. CDR3 nucleotide sequence: TGCGCCAGCAGCATACCCCTAGCGGGAGGGCCCCACAATGAGCAGTTCTTC. Its protein product is CASSIPLAGGPHNEQFF. The whole variable domain, remainder taken from reference TRBV5-1 and TRBJ2-1, is KAGVTQTPRYLIKTRGQQVTLSCSPISGHRSVSWYQQTPGQGLQFLFEYFSETQRNKGNFPGRFSGRQFSNSRSEMNVSTLELGDSALYLCASSIPLAGGPHNEQFFGPGTRLTVL.

CDR3 in amino acids: CASSQDLRAPYNEQFF. CDR3 coding DNA: TGTGCCAGCAGCCAAGATCTGAGGGCCCCGTACAATGAGCAGTTCTTC. The rearrangement joins TRBV4-2 to TRBJ2-1; tentative D call: TRBD2 (5 bases). This CDR3 has 16 amino acids. Trimming shortened V by 0 bases and J by 4 bases, and 13 bases separated the two germline ends. In germline, CDR1 is LGHNA, CDR2 YNFKEQ.

This clonotype was detected many times. The chain carries TRBV19 and TRBJ2-2; 7 bases fit TRBD1. The CDR3 is 16 residues long. Losses at the gene ends were 6 bases for V and 1 base for J; bases not matched to a gene: 8. Germline values: CDR1 LNHDA, CDR2 SQIVND (reference sequence). CDR3 amino acids: CASSTSGTVNTGELFF. Here the CDR3 DNA reads TGTGCCAGTAGCACCTCCGGGACAGTGAACACCGGGGAGCTGTTTTTT.

Worth noting for this clonotype: This may come from a read error, since a much larger clone is one base off. The V and J genes are TRBV4-3 and TRBJ2-1; D is possibly TRBD2 (6 bases). Trimming shortened V by 0 bases and J by 7 bases, and 16 bases separated the two germline ends. CDR3 length: 16 residues. CDR1 and CDR2 (germline): LGHNA, YSLEER. The CDR3 loop is CASSQDLVAAYNEQFF. The CDR3 bases are TGCGCCAGCAGCCAAGATCTGGTAGCGGCTTATAATGAGCAGTTCTTC.

This clonotype was picked up a small number of times. The rearrangement uses TRBV4-3 and TRBJ2-3; D uncertain. CDR1 is LGHNA, CDR2 YSLEER, per germline. Trimming left V 0 bases short and J 5 bases short, with 3 bases between. This CDR3 region has 12 residues. Here the CDR3 reads CASSQDLDTQYF. The CDR3 nucleotides are TGCGCCAGCAGCCAAGATTTAGATACGCAGTATTTT.

In its sample, this clonotype was seen many times. V is TRBV10-3 and J is TRBJ2-7; D is possibly TRBD1 (5 bases). The CDR3 sequence is 15 residues long. Germline CDR1 and CDR2: ENHRY and SYGVKD. V lost 4 bases and J 0 bases, leaving 13 bases between the germline ends. The CDR3 nucleotides read TGTGCCATCAGTGGTGACAGCGTTGTCTCCTACGAGCAGTACTTC. Residues: CAISGDSVVSYEQYF.

The chain has TRBV7-2 and TRBJ2-3; TRBD2 matches 12 bases. There are 16 residues in the CDR3. CDR1 and CDR2 (germline): SGHTA, FQGNSA. V gave up 5 bases and J gave up 5 bases; unmatched junction bases: 8. DNA of the CDR3: TGTGCCAGCAGCATTCTAGCGGGGGGGCGAGAAGATACGCAGTATTTT. It codes for CASSILAGGREDTQYF. The whole variable domain, remainder taken from reference TRBV7-2 and TRBJ2-3, is GAGVSQSPSNKVTEKGKDVELRCDPISGHTALYWYRQSLGQGLEFLIYFQGNSAPDKSGLPSDRFSAERTGGSVSTLTIQRTQQEDSAVYLCASSILAGGREDTQYFGPGTRLTVL.

In this sample, this clonotype turned up many times. The rearrangement links TRBV28 to TRBJ2-5; no firm D call. Germline CDR1 and CDR2: MDHEN and SYDVKM. Trimming left V 6 bases short and J 1 base short, with 15 bases between. The CDR3 extends over 15 amino acids. CDR3 in amino acids: CASSLTSTSQETQYF. The CDR3 bases are TGTGCCAGCAGCCTGACATCGACCTCCCAAGAGACCCAGTACTTC.

This clonotype came up a few times. The genes are TRBV20-1 and TRBJ2-2; D unclear. From germline, CDR1 is DFQATT and CDR2 SNEGSKA (reference sequence). Trimming pared 7 bases from V and 3 bases from J, leaving 18 bases between. The CDR3 has 15 amino acids. DNA for the CDR3: TGCAGTGGGGTAGGCGGCGACCTGGACACCGGGGAGCTGTTTTTT. This codes for CSGVGGDLDTGELFF.